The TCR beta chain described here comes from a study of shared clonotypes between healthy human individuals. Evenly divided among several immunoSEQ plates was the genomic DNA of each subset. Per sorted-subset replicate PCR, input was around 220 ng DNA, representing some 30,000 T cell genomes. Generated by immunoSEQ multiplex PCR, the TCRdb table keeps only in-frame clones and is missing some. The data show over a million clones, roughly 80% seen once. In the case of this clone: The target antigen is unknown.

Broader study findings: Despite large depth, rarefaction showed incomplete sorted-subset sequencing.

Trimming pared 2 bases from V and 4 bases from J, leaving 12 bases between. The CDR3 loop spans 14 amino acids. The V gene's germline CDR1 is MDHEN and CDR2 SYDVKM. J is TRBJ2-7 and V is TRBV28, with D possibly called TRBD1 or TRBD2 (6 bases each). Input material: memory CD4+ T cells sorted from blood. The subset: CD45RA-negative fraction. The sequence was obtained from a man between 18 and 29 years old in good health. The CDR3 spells CASSLEGEEYEQYF. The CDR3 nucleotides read TGTGCCAGCAGTTTAGAGGGGGAGGAGTACGAGCAGTACTTC.